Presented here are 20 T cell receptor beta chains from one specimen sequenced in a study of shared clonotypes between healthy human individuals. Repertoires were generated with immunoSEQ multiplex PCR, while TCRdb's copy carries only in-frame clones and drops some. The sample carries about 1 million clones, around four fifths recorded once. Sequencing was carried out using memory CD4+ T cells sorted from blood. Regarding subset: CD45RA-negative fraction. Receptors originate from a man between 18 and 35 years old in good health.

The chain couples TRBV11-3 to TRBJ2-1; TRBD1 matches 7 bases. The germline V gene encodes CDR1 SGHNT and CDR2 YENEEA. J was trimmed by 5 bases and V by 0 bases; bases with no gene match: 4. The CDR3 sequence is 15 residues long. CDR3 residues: CASSLDRGSNNEQFF. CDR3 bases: TGTGCCAGCAGCTTAGACAGGGGGTCCAACAATGAGCAGTTCTTC.

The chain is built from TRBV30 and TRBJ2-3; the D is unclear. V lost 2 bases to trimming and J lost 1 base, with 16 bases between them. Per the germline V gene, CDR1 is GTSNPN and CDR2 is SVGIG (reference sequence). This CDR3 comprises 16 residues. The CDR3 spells CAWSPRRPGGTDTQYF. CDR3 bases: TGTGCCTGGAGTCCGCGGAGACCTGGGGGCACAGATACGCAGTATTTT. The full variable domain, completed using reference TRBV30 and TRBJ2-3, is SQTIHQWPATLVQPVGSPLSLECTVEGTSNPNLYWYRQAAGRGLQLLFYSVGIGQISSEVPQNLSASRPQDRQFILSSKKLLLSDSGFYLCAWSPRRPGGTDTQYFGPGTRLTVL.

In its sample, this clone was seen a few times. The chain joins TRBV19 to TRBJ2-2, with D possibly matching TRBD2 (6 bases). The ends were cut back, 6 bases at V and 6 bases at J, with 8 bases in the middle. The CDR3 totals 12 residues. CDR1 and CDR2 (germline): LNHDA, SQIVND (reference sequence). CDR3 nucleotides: TGTGCCAGTAGCCGGAGGGCCGGGGAGCTGTTTTTT. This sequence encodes CASSRRAGELFF.

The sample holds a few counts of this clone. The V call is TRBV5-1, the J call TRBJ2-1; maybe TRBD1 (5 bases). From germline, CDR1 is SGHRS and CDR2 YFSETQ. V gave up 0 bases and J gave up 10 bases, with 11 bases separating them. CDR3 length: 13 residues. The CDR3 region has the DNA TGCGCCAGCAGCTTGGATTCGGACACCGAGCAGTTCTTC. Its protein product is CASSLDSDTEQFF.

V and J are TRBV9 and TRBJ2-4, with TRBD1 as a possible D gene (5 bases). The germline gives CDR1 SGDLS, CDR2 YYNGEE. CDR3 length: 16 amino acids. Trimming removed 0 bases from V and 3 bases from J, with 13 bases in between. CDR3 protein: CASSVGQDTFKNIQYF. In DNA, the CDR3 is TGTGCCAGCAGCGTAGGCCAGGACACCTTCAAAAACATTCAGTACTTC.

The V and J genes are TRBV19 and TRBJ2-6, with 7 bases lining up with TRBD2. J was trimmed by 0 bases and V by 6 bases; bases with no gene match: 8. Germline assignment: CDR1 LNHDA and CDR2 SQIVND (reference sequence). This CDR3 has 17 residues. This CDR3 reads CASRSGKGSSGANVLTF. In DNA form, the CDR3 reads TGTGCCAGTAGAAGCGGGAAAGGAAGCTCTGGGGCCAACGTCCTGACTTTC. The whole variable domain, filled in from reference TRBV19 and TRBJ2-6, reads DGGITQSPKYLFRKEGQNVTLSCEQNLNHDAMYWYRQDPGQGLRLIYYSQIVNDFQKGDIAEGYSVSREKKESFPLTVTSAQKNPTAFYLCASRSGKGSSGANVLTFGAGSRLTVL.

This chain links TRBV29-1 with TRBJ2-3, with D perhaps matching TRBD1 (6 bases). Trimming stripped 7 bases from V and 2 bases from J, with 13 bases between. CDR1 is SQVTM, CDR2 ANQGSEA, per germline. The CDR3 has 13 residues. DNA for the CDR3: TGCAGCGCTAATGACAGGTTCACAGATACGCAGTATTTT. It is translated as CSANDRFTDTQYF.

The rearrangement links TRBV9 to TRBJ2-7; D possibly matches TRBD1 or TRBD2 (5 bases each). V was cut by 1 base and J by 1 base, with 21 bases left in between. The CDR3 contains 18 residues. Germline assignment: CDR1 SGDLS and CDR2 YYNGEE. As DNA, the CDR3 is TGTGCCAGCAGCGTACCCCTTAGGGTCGGGACCGTTTCCTACGAGCAGTACTTC. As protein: CASSVPLRVGTVSYEQYF.

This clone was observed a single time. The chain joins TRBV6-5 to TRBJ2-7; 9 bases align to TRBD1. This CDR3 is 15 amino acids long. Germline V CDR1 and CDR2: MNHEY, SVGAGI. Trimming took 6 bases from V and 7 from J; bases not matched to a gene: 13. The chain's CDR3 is CASSRSTGGSREQYF. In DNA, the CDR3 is TGTGCCAGCAGCCGATCGACAGGGGGTTCCAGGGAGCAGTACTTC.

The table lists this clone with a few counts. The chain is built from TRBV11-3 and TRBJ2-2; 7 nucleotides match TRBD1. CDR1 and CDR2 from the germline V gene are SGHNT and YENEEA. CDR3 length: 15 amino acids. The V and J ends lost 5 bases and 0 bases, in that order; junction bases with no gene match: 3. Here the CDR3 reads CASSPDRANTGELFF. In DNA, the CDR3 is TGTGCCAGCAGCCCAGACAGGGCGAACACCGGGGAGCTGTTTTTT.

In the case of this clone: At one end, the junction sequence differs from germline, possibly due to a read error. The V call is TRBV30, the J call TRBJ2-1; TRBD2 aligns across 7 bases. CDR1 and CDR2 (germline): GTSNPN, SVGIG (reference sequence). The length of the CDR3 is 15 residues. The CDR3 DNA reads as TGTGCCTGGAGTGGGGGGGAGGGCTCCTTCAATGAGCAGTTCTTC. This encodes CAWSGGEGSFNEQFF.

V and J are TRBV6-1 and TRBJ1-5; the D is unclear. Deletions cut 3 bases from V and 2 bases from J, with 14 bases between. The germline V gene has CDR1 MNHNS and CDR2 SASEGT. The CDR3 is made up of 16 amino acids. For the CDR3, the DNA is TGTGCCAGCAGTGAGTCCCTCTTGGCGGGCAATCAGCCCCAGCATTTT. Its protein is CASSESLLAGNQPQHF.

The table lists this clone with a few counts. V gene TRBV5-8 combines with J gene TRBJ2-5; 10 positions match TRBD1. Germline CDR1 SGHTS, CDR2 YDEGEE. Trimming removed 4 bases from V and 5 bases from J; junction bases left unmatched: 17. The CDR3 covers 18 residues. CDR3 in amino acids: CASSQTDLSTGGAETQYF. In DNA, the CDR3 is TGTGCCAGCAGCCAGACAGACCTATCGACAGGGGGCGCGGAGACCCAGTACTTC.

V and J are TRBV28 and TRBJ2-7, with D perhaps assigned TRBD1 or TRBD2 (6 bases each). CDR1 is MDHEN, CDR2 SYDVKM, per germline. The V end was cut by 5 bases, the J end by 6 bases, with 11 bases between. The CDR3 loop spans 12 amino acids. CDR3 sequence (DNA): TGTGCCAGCAGTCTGGGGGGCCTCGAGCAGTACTTC. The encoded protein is CASSLGGLEQYF. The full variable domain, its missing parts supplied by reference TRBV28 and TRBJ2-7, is DVKVTQSSRYLVKRTGEKVFLECVQDMDHENMFWYRQDPGLGLRLIYFSYDVKMKEKGDIPEGYSVSREKKERFSLILESASTNQTSMYLCASSLGGLEQYFGPGTRLTVT.

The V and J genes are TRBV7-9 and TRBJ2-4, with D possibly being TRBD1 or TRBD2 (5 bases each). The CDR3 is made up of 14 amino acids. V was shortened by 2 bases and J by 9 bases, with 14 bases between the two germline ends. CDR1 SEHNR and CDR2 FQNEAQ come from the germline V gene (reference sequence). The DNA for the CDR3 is TGTGCCAGCAGCTTAACGGAGGACAAGGGCATTCAGTACTTC. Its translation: CASSLTEDKGIQYF. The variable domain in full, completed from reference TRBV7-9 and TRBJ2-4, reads DTGVSQNPRHKITKRGQNVTFRCDPISEHNRLYWYRQTLGQGPEFLTYFQNEAQLEKSRLLSDRFSAERPKGSFSTLEIQRTEQGDSAMYLCASSLTEDKGIQYFGAGTRLSVL.

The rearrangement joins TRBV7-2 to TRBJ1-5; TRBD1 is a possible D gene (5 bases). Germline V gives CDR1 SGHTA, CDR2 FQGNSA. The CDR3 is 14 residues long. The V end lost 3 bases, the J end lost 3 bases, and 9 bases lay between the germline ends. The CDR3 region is CASSFGRDNQPQHF. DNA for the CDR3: TGTGCCAGCAGCTTTGGCAGGGACAATCAGCCCCAGCATTTT. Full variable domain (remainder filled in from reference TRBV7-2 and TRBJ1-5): GAGVSQSPSNKVTEKGKDVELRCDPISGHTALYWYRQSLGQGLEFLIYFQGNSAPDKSGLPSDRFSAERTGGSVSTLTIQRTQQEDSAVYLCASSFGRDNQPQHFGDGTRLSIL.

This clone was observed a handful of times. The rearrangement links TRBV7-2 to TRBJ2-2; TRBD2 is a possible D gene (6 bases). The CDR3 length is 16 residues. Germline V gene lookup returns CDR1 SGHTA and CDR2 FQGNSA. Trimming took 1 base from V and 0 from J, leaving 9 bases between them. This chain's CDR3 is CASSLVSGSNTGELFF. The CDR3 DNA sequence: TGTGCCAGCAGCTTAGTTAGCGGCTCGAACACCGGGGAGCTGTTTTTT.

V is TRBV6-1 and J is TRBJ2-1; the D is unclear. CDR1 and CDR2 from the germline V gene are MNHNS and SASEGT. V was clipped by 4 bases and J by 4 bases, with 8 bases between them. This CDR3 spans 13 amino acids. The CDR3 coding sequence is TGTGCCAGCAGTGGGACCCGGTACAATGAGCAGTTCTTC. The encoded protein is CASSGTRYNEQFF.

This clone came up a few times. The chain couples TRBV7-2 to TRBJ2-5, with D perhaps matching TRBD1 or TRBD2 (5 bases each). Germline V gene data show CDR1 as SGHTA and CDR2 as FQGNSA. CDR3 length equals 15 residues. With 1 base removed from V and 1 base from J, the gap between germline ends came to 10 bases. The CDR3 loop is CASSLDGTGQETQYF. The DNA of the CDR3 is TGTGCCAGCAGCTTAGACGGGACGGGCCAAGAGACCCAGTACTTC.

Here the CDR3 reads CASSLSVTAGAGYTF. CDR3 sequence (DNA): TGTGCCAGCAGTTTATCTGTCACAGCCGGGGCTGGCTACACCTTC. The chain couples TRBV28 to TRBJ1-2; perhaps TRBD1 as D (5 bases). V was cut by 1 base and J by 7 bases, with 16 bases left in between. CDR3 size: 15 residues. CDR1 MDHEN and CDR2 SYDVKM come from the germline V gene.